The rows below give T cell receptor beta chains drawn from one sample of a study of OX40 agonist ivuxolimab in advanced cancers. Clones were read by immunoSEQ multiplex PCR, and TCRdb kept only the in-frame ones, dropping some. This sample yields roughly 53,000 clones, of which more than 75% are seen a single time; 2% to 2.5% belongs to the top ten. Material: CD4+ or CD8+ T cells sorted from blood, obtained in a trial of the OX40 agonist ivuxolimab. These receptors came from an adult with an advanced solid tumor such as melanoma, head and neck, liver or kidney cancer. Both conserved end residues are part of each CDR3. Some rows mark clone size as missing; the rest say once, few, many or name a class of expanded clone.

v_call: TRBV7-2
j_call: TRBJ2-5
clone_size: .
cdr3_aa: CASSLGPGPTETQYF

v_call: TRBV11-2
j_call: TRBJ2-7
clone_size: .
cdr3_aa: CASSLAGVHEQYF

v_call: TRBV18
j_call: TRBJ2-1
clone_size: .
cdr3_aa: CASEAPGTSVYNEQFF

v_call: TRBV2
j_call: TRBJ1-2
clone_size: .
cdr3_aa: CASSNEGQGAYGYTF

v_call: TRBV5-1
j_call: TRBJ2-5
clone_size: .
cdr3_aa: CASSLKVAGGQETQYF

v_call: TRBV7-3
j_call: TRBJ2-1
clone_size: .
cdr3_aa: CASSLTRPHDSSYNEQFF

v_call: TRBV30
j_call: TRBJ1-4
clone_size: .
cdr3_aa: CAWSVGREKLFF

v_call: TRBV2
j_call: TRBJ2-2
clone_size: .
cdr3_aa: CASSDGGFIGELFF

v_call: TRBV27
j_call: TRBJ2-7
clone_size: .
cdr3_aa: CASTPTGVSYEQYF

v_call: TRBV29-1
j_call: TRBJ2-2
clone_size: once
cdr3_aa: CSARRGQGLTGELFF

v_call: TRBV27
j_call: TRBJ1-4
clone_size: .
cdr3_aa: CASSPRDRGYGKLFF

v_call: TRBV19
j_call: TRBJ2-2
clone_size: .
cdr3_aa: CASSIQGPLNTGELFF

v_call: TRBV5-1
j_call: TRBJ1-5
clone_size: .
cdr3_aa: CASSSEGFTNQPQHF

v_call: TRBV5-1
j_call: TRBJ2-1
clone_size: .
cdr3_aa: CASSEPGYVEQFF

v_call: TRBV6-5
j_call: TRBJ2-7
clone_size: .
cdr3_aa: CASKRRQGAPEQYF

v_call: TRBV6-1
j_call: TRBJ2-5
clone_size: .
cdr3_aa: CASSARAPGLAGQETQYF

v_call: TRBV5-8
j_call: TRBJ2-7
clone_size: few
cdr3_aa: CASSFYRGTYEQYF

v_call: TRBV30
j_call: TRBJ1-4
clone_size: .
cdr3_aa: CAWTRRGQGFGTNEKLFF

v_call: TRBV6-5
j_call: TRBJ2-5
clone_size: .
cdr3_aa: CASRQETQYF

v_call: TRBV5-1
j_call: TRBJ2-5
clone_size: .
cdr3_aa: CASSLFPQETQYF

v_call: TRBV6-6
j_call: TRBJ2-5
clone_size: .
cdr3_aa: CASTYPGTGQETQYF

v_call: TRBV7-9
j_call: TRBJ1-1
clone_size: .
cdr3_aa: CASSTRQGGTEAFF

v_call: TRBV14
j_call: TRBJ2-5
clone_size: .
cdr3_aa: CASSQNRGQETQYF

v_call: TRBV19
j_call: TRBJ1-2
clone_size: .
cdr3_aa: CASTSLTPYGYTF

v_call: TRBV5-1
j_call: TRBJ1-2
clone_size: .
cdr3_aa: CASSLVQGAKSVRGYTF

v_call: TRBV10-2
j_call: TRBJ2-7
clone_size: .
cdr3_aa: CASREGPGSTSSYEQYF

v_call: TRBV7-9
j_call: TRBJ2-1
clone_size: .
cdr3_aa: CASTLSGRHKEGQFF

v_call: TRBV4-2
j_call: TRBJ1-4
clone_size: .
cdr3_aa: CASSPDRLNEKLFF

v_call: TRBV18
j_call: TRBJ1-4
clone_size: .
cdr3_aa: CASSPLALTGTNEKLFF

v_call: TRBV7-2
j_call: TRBJ1-5
clone_size: .
cdr3_aa: CASSPGTGGNQPQHF

v_call: TRBV7-6
j_call: TRBJ2-7
clone_size: .
cdr3_aa: CASSEGRGYEQYF

v_call: TRBV6-1
j_call: TRBJ1-1
clone_size: .
cdr3_aa: CASSTNKDTEAFF

v_call: TRBV28
j_call: TRBJ1-3
clone_size: .
cdr3_aa: CASSLPFSSGNTIYF

v_call: TRBV6-4
j_call: TRBJ2-3
clone_size: .
cdr3_aa: CASSETGMDTQYF

v_call: TRBV21-1
j_call: TRBJ1-5
clone_size: .
cdr3_aa: CASSNPTGDNQPQHF

v_call: TRBV5-1
j_call: TRBJ1-4
clone_size: .
cdr3_aa: CASSLGSDEKLFF

v_call: TRBV9
j_call: TRBJ2-5
clone_size: .
cdr3_aa: CASSVAGETQYF

v_call: TRBV30
j_call: TRBJ1-1
clone_size: .
cdr3_aa: CAWSRTQGRAFF

v_call: TRBV30
j_call: TRBJ2-7
clone_size: .
cdr3_aa: CAWKGSYEQYF

v_call: TRBV18
j_call: TRBJ2-2
clone_size: .
cdr3_aa: CASSPTGTGDTAGELFF

v_call: TRBV19
j_call: TRBJ1-5
clone_size: .
cdr3_aa: CASSRTTRENQPQHF

v_call: TRBV19
j_call: TRBJ1-2
clone_size: .
cdr3_aa: CASSIKGGPYGYTF

v_call: TRBV11-1
j_call: TRBJ2-7
clone_size: .
cdr3_aa: CASSRGQSGEQYF

v_call: TRBV19
j_call: TRBJ1-5
clone_size: .
cdr3_aa: CASIGRTSNQPQHF

v_call: TRBV27
j_call: TRBJ2-1
clone_size: .
cdr3_aa: CASTRLAGAPNEQFF

v_call: TRBV5-4
j_call: TRBJ2-2
clone_size: .
cdr3_aa: CASSSWTERDGELFF

v_call: TRBV4-3
j_call: TRBJ2-6
clone_size: .
cdr3_aa: CASSQAGTGPYSGANVLTF

v_call: TRBV2
j_call: TRBJ1-5
clone_size: .
cdr3_aa: CASSGVGPIFNQPQHF

v_call: TRBV5-1
j_call: TRBJ1-4
clone_size: .
cdr3_aa: CASRQGEKLFF

v_call: TRBV19
j_call: TRBJ1-2
clone_size: .
cdr3_aa: CASSIEEYGYTF

v_call: TRBV2
j_call: TRBJ2-7
clone_size: .
cdr3_aa: CASSEGGRAPYEQYF

v_call: TRBV7-8
j_call: TRBJ2-7
clone_size: .
cdr3_aa: CASSMNSGRSSYEQYF

v_call: TRBV2
j_call: TRBJ1-1
clone_size: once
cdr3_aa: CASQDGFMNTEAFF

v_call: TRBV2
j_call: TRBJ1-5
clone_size: .
cdr3_aa: CASSRQENQPQHF